This TCR beta chain came from a study of identical twins. Study-level results: Invariant MAIT and iNKT cells could partly confound zero-insertion analyses. Beta out-of-frame sequences showed weaker excess sharing between twins.

TCRdb itself ran the 5' RACE reads through MiXCR, one entry per CDR3 protein. The data show some 730,000 distinct CDR3 sequences, with 15% to 20% seen just once and approximately 14% held by the top ten. In the case of this clonotype: Its antigen is unidentified.

Germline loops: CDR1 SQVTM, CDR2 ANQGSEA. The CDR3 loop spans 15 amino acids. With 6 bases removed from V and 5 bases from J, the gap between germline ends came to 23 bases. These data are also associated with another study on T cells expressing NK-cell markers. That work adds: Dominant NKG2C+ clonotypes in five to seven donors made up roughly 1.0-7.0% of CD8+ T cells. HCMV specificity of the expanded NKG2C+ T cell clones was not established.

The TCR sequence derives from a woman aged 18 to 35 in good health. Sequencing was done on a sample of PBMCs. This rearrangement joins TRBV29-1 to TRBJ2-7, with D possibly TRBD2 on 7 matching bases. CDR3 protein: CSVVKGGSPLDEQYF. As DNA, the CDR3 is TGCAGCGTGGTAAAGGGGGGGTCCCCCCTGGACGAGCAGTACTTC.